The rows below give T cell receptor beta chains drawn from one sample of a study of glioma-infiltrating T cells after dendritic cell vaccination. Measured with immunoSEQ multiplex PCR; TCRdb has only the in-frame clones, and not every one. The table records 85,000 to 100,000 clones, roughly 80% of them present only once. Sequenced here: blood, sampled after dendritic cell vaccination. The origin of the receptors is a human donor with glioblastoma. The CDR3 runs from the conserved cysteine through the conserved F or W. Fields, in order: J gene, D gene, clone size, V gene, CDR3 protein, CDR3 DNA. The D gene is left open where the match is weak. Not every row has a clone size; where given, it reads once, few, many or a size class.

>TRBJ1-1|.|.|TRBV6-5
CASSYSTGEAFF
TGTGCCAGCAGTTACTCGACAGGTGAAGCTTTCTTT
>TRBJ1-3|TRBD1|few|TRBV19
CASSPRTGGYGNTIYF
TGTGCCAGTAGTCCCCGGACAGGGGGCTATGGAAACACCATATATTTT
>TRBJ1-2|.|.|TRBV18
CASSPLQGSYTF
TGTGCCAGCTCACCACTTCAGGGAAGCTACACCTTC
>TRBJ1-6|TRBD1|.|TRBV30
CACGTGNNSPLHF
TGTGCCTGCGGGACAGGGAATAATTCACCCCTCCACTTT
>TRBJ2-5|TRBD2|few|TRBV4-1
CASRAGGLETQYF
TGCGCCAGCAGAGCGGGAGGTCTGGAGACCCAGTACTTC
>TRBJ2-2|.|.|TRBV19
CASSMIDRGGTGELFF
TGTGCCAGTAGCATGATAGACAGGGGAGGGACCGGGGAGCTGTTTTTT
>TRBJ2-1|.|.|TRBV4-1
CASSQQPGLAPFNEQFF
TGCGCCAGCAGCCAGCAGCCGGGACTCGCGCCATTCAATGAGCAGTTCTTC
>TRBJ2-7|.|once|TRBV28
CASSSYPYEQYF
TGTGCCAGCAGTTCCTACCCCTACGAGCAGTACTTC
>TRBJ2-3|.|.|TRBV18
CASSRDLGDTQYF
TGTGCCAGCTCACGCGACCTAGGAGATACGCAGTATTTT
>TRBJ1-6|.|.|TRBV6-5
CASRGVRASPLHF
TGTGCCAGCAGAGGGGTCCGTGCTTCACCCCTCCACTTT
>TRBJ2-7|.|.|TRBV7-8
CASSSGTLHDEQYF
TGTGCCAGCAGCTCCGGGACACTTCATGACGAGCAGTACTTC
>TRBJ2-7|.|.|TRBV6-7
CATSFPSSYEQYF
TGTGCCACCTCTTTTCCCAGCTCCTACGAGCAGTACTTC
>TRBJ2-3|TRBD2|.|TRBV30
CASRRVAGGPLVQYF
TGTGCCTCCCGCCGGGTAGCGGGAGGGCCATTAGTACAGTATTTT
>TRBJ2-7|.|.|TRBV5-4
CASSHQGRASYEQYF
TGTGCCAGCAGCCATCAGGGCAGGGCATCGTACGAGCAGTACTTC
>TRBJ2-5|.|.|TRBV5-1
CASSLAAGETQYF
TGCGCCAGCAGCTTGGCAGCGGGAGAGACCCAGTACTTC
>TRBJ1-2|TRBD1|.|TRBV7-9
CASRKGQGARGYTF
TGTGCCAGCCGAAAGGGACAGGGGGCGCGGGGCTACACCTTC
>TRBJ2-7|.|.|TRBV12-2
CASRLGDTGTAYEQYF
TGTGCAAGTCGCTTAGGGGACACAGGGACAGCCTACGAGCAGTACTTC
>TRBJ2-2|TRBD1|.|TRBV10-3
CAIGGTGGTGELFF
TGTGCCATCGGGGGGACAGGGGGCACCGGGGAGCTGTTTTTT
>TRBJ2-1|.|few|TRBV10-3
CAIRTANEQFF
TGTGCCATCAGGACAGCCAATGAGCAGTTCTTC
>TRBJ1-1|.|.|TRBV9
CASSVGDTEASF
TGTGCCAGCAGCGTGGGAGACACTGAAGCTTCCTTT
>TRBJ2-7|TRBD1|few|TRBV7-9
CASSFTGTGLGEQYF
TGTGCCAGCAGCTTTACCGGGACAGGGCTTGGGGAGCAGTACTTC
>TRBJ2-7|.|.|TRBV6-5
CASSYLGGSNYEQYF
TGTGCCAGCAGTTACCTGGGGGGTTCAAATTACGAGCAGTACTTC
>TRBJ2-5|.|few|TRBV5-4
CAIREDKRIQETQYF
TGTGCCATCCGGGAAGACAAGAGGATCCAAGAGACCCAGTACTTC
>TRBJ2-7|TRBD2|few|TRBV10-3
CAISGPLAGPHDEQYF
TGTGCCATCAGTGGGCCCCTAGCGGGGCCCCATGACGAGCAGTACTTC
>TRBJ2-1|TRBD2|once|TRBV29-1
CSVASSGRGRNEQFF
TGCAGCGTTGCGTCTAGCGGGAGGGGGAGGAATGAGCAGTTCTTC
>TRBJ2-5|TRBD2|.|TRBV30
CAWSVRAGVIETQYF
TGTGCCTGGAGTGTACGAGCGGGAGTGATAGAGACCCAGTACTTC
>TRBJ2-7|TRBD2|few|TRBV6-6
CASSLAGVIYEQYF
TGTGCCAGCAGTCTAGCGGGAGTCATATACGAGCAGTACTTC
>TRBJ2-3|TRBD1|.|TRBV29-1
CSVRQGTIDTQYF
TGCAGCGTCCGACAGGGGACAATAGATACGCAGTATTTT
>TRBJ1-2|.|.|TRBV7-9
CASSLLAGIDYGYTF
TGTGCCAGCAGCTTATTGGCGGGGATAGACTATGGCTACACCTTC
>TRBJ1-1|.|.|TRBV11-2
CASSTGEAGPLNTEAFF
TGTGCCAGCAGCACCGGGGAGGCAGGGCCCCTGAACACTGAAGCTTTCTTT
>TRBJ2-7|.|.|TRBV5-1
CASSPGDEQYF
TGCGCCAGCAGCCCAGGGGACGAGCAGTACTTC
>TRBJ2-1|TRBD2|medium-sized|TRBV2
CASTGLAGRGEQFF
TGTGCCAGCACCGGACTAGCGGGAAGGGGTGAGCAGTTCTTC
>TRBJ1-1|TRBD1|once|TRBV4-1
CASSPFKTGSWEAFF
TGCGCCAGCAGCCCCTTTAAGACAGGGAGTTGGGAAGCTTTCTTT
>TRBJ2-5|TRBD2|.|TRBV9
CASSVNPILAGGRETQYF
TGTGCCAGCAGCGTAAATCCCATACTAGCGGGAGGGCGCGAGACCCAGTACTTC
>TRBJ1-2|TRBD1|.|TRBV15
CATSRENRGGFGYTF
TGTGCCACCAGCAGAGAAAATCGAGGGGGCTTTGGCTACACCTTC
>TRBJ2-1|.|.|TRBV18
CASSPDREQFF
TGTGCCAGCTCGCCTGACAGAGAGCAGTTCTTC
>TRBJ2-3|TRBD2|.|TRBV27
CASSSLRGSGGAGRISTDTQYF
TGTGCCAGCAGTTCCCTCCGTGGTAGCGGGGGGGCCGGTCGTATTAGCACAGATACGCAGTATTTT
>TRBJ2-7|.|.|TRBV10-3
CAISLQGVSYEQYF
TGTGCCATCAGTCTACAGGGCGTCTCCTACGAGCAGTACTTC
>TRBJ2-7|TRBD1|.|TRBV10-3
CAISETGGGYEQYF
TGTGCCATCAGTGAGACAGGGGGTGGCTACGAGCAGTACTTC
>TRBJ1-1|.|.|TRBV6-5
CASSYRGGTEAFF
TGTGCCAGCAGTTACCGGGGTGGGACTGAAGCTTTCTTT
>TRBJ1-2|.|.|TRBV6-1
CAGSVGGGGYGYTF
TGTGCCGGCAGTGTAGGGGGGGGTGGCTATGGCTACACCTTC
>TRBJ2-7|TRBD2|.|TRBV7-3
CASSLSGGSSYEQYF
TGTGCCAGCAGCTTAAGTGGCGGGAGCTCCTACGAGCAGTACTTC
>TRBJ2-7|TRBD1|.|TRBV11-2
CASNPLDRGNEQYF
TGTGCCAGCAACCCTCTGGACAGGGGGAACGAGCAGTACTTC
>TRBJ2-5|.|.|TRBV5-1
CASSSLETGETQYF
TGCGCCAGCAGCTCCCTAGAAACGGGGGAGACCCAGTACTTC
>TRBJ1-4|.|.|TRBV5-6
CASSLDPGWEKLFF
TGTGCCAGCAGCTTGGACCCCGGGTGGGAAAAACTGTTTTTT
>TRBJ2-1|TRBD2|.|TRBV15
CATSRGTRGVGYNEQFF
TGTGCCACCAGCAGGGGGACTCGGGGGGTAGGTTACAATGAGCAGTTCTTC
>TRBJ2-7|TRBD2|.|TRBV2
CASSEGLAGGYEQYF
TGTGCCAGCAGTGAGGGACTAGCGGGAGGCTACGAGCAGTACTTC
>TRBJ1-2|.|.|TRBV5-4
CASSLVEYGYTF
TGTGCCAGCAGCTTGGTAGAGTATGGCTACACCTTC
>TRBJ2-2|TRBD2|.|TRBV19
CASSVIAGGLVRELFF
TGTGCCAGTAGTGTCATAGCGGGAGGGCTTGTCCGGGAGCTGTTTTTT
>TRBJ1-2|.|.|TRBV30
CAWSPSAFYGYTF
TGTGCCTGGAGTCCCAGTGCTTTCTATGGCTACACCTTC
>TRBJ2-1|TRBD2|.|TRBV7-6
CASSQARGSINEQFF
TGTGCCAGCAGCCAGGCTCGCGGGAGTATAAATGAGCAGTTCTTC
>TRBJ2-5|TRBD1|.|TRBV5-4
CASSQGQQETQYF
TGTGCCAGCAGCCAGGGACAGCAAGAGACCCAGTACTTC
>TRBJ2-1|.|few|TRBV2
CASRASGNEQFF
TGTGCCAGCAGGGCAAGTGGCAATGAGCAGTTCTTC